The next 7 T cell receptor beta chains were all read from a single sample in a study of cytomegalovirus exposure and HLA in healthy donors. The PCR contained 60 Vbeta and 13 Jbeta primers. Sequenced by immunoSEQ multiplex PCR; TCRdb stores in-frame clones only, minus some. Its listing shows some 130,000 clones. The material sequenced was PBMCs. Every receptor here comes from a woman aged 40 to 50 in good health and CMV-seropositive.

In nucleotides, the CDR3 is TGTGCCAGCAGCTTAGGGGGAACCTCTGGAAACACCATATATTTT. It yields the protein CASSLGGTSGNTIYF. V is TRBV5-4 and J is TRBJ1-3, with TRBD1 as a possible D gene (6 bases). V was cut by 2 bases and J by 0 bases, with 9 bases left in between. The germline gives CDR1 SGHNT, CDR2 YYREEE (reference sequence). This CDR3 comprises 15 residues.

The rearrangement links TRBV7-8 to TRBJ2-7; 7 nucleotides align to TRBD2. Germline loops: CDR1 SGHVS, CDR2 FQNEAQ. This CDR3 comprises 15 residues. Trimming took 5 bases from V and 0 from J; bases not matched to a gene: 7. CDR3 amino acids: CASSTLAGPSYEQYF. The CDR3 DNA reads TGTGCCAGCAGCACCTTAGCGGGTCCCTCCTACGAGCAGTACTTC.

The rearrangement joins TRBV6-1 to TRBJ1-4, with 8 bases fitting TRBD1. The CDR3 has 14 residues. J was trimmed by 4 bases and V by 8 bases; bases with no gene match: 6. Germline CDR1 MNHNS, CDR2 SASEGT. Here the CDR3 DNA reads TGTGCCAGCTCCGACAGGGGAAGTAATGAAAAACTGTTTTTT. Its translation: CASSDRGSNEKLFF.

The chain joins TRBV5-1 to TRBJ2-1; D perhaps matches TRBD2 (6 bases). The CDR3 runs 16 residues. The germline CDR1 and CDR2 sequences are SGHRS and YFSETQ. The V end lost 5 bases, the J end lost 0 bases, and 15 bases lay between the germline ends. CDR3 protein: CASSSIAASSYNEQFF. CDR3 nucleotides: TGCGCCAGCAGTTCGATAGCGGCCAGCTCCTACAATGAGCAGTTCTTC.

The chain employs TRBV19 and TRBJ2-2, with D uncertain. The germline CDR1 and CDR2 sequences are LNHDA and SQIVND (reference sequence). The V gene lost 9 bases and the J gene lost 6 bases, with 11 bases spanning the gap. This CDR3 comprises 12 residues. The CDR3 nucleotides are TGTGCCAGCTCCCCGTACTCCGGGGAGCTGTTTTTT. Translated: CASSPYSGELFF.

This sequence joins TRBV6-5 and TRBJ1-6; D is uncertain. The germline V gene has CDR1 MNHEY and CDR2 SVGAGI. The CDR3 is made up of 12 amino acids. V lost 6 bases, J lost 7 bases, and 7 bases lay in between. CDR3 DNA sequence: TGTGCCAGCAGCACGGGGAATTCACCCCTCCACTTT. It yields the protein CASSTGNSPLHF.

For the CDR3, the DNA is TGTGCCAGCAGCTTAGGTCTCCGGGTTGATGGCACTGAAGCTTTCTTT. Its protein is CASSLGLRVDGTEAFF. V usage is TRBV11-2 and J usage is TRBJ1-1; D remains ambiguous. CDR1 SGHAT and CDR2 FQNNGV come from the germline V gene. V was pared by 1 base and J by 4 bases, with 16 bases between. This CDR3 comprises 16 residues.